This T cell receptor (beta chain) was recovered during a study of identical twins. Study conclusions and caveats: The models gave estimates that fell short of the out-of-frame TCR alpha sharing seen in monozygotic twins. In zero-insertion analyses, partial confounding could arise from invariant MAIT and iNKT cells.

In the case of this clonotype: What it binds is unknown.

V was clipped by 6 bases and J by 7 bases; unmatched bases: 6. This CDR3 has 12 residues. Template switching (which added a universal primer site) was used, and cDNA carried unique molecular identifiers. TCRdb used MiXCR to reprocess the 5' RACE reads, holding one entry per CDR3 protein. Counted here are around 490,000 distinct CDR3 sequences, 12% to 15% occurring once; the ten biggest clones make up roughly 0.42%. These same data were also listed under a study on yellow fever vaccine responses in identical twins.

The sequencing sample was made of CD4+ T cells sorted from blood. This chain uses TRBV12-3 or TRBV12-4 with TRBJ2-7; 7 bases agree with TRBD2. The receptor comes from a woman between 18 and 30 years old in good health. CDR3 sequence (DNA): TGTGCCAGCAGGAGGGAGGGCCGGGAGCAGTACTTC. It is translated as CASRREGREQYF.